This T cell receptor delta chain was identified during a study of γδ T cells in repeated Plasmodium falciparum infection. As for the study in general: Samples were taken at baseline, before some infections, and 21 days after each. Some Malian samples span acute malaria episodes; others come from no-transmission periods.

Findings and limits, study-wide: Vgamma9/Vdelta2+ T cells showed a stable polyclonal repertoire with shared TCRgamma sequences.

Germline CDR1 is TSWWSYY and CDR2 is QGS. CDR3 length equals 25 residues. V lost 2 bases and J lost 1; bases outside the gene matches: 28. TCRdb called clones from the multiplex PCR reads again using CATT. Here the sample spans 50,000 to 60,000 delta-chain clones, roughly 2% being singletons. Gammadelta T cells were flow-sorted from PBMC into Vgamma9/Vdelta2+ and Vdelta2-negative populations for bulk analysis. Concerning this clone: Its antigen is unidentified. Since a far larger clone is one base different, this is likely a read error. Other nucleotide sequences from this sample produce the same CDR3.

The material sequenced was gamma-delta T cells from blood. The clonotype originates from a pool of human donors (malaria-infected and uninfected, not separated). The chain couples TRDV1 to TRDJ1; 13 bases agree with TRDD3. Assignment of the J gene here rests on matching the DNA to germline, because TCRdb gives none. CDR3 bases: TGTGCTCTTGGGGAAAACTCCTTCCTTCAGGACTGGGGGATACGCGGGGGATGGCTCACCGATAAACTCATCTTT. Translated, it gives CALGENSFLQDWGIRGGWLTDKLIF.